Below, one TCR beta chain is given with its context. Some clones are missing from TCRdb's copy, which holds only in-frame ones; the method was immunoSEQ multiplex PCR. The sample includes some 400,000 clones, around 87% of them seen just once. The record originates from a study of blood T cell repertoires in COVID-19. The wider study: Spain, Italy and the United States supplied samples that represented acute and convalescent COVID-19.

The CDR3 is 14 amino acids. Trimming stripped 3 bases from V and 5 bases from J, with 14 bases between. Germline CDR1 reads KGHSH; CDR2 reads LQKENI. Seattle patients were enrolled while actively infected and followed longitudinally. The chain employs TRBV18 and TRBJ2-7; a weak D match, TRBD1 (6 bases). The TCR comes from a woman aged 25 to 45 with COVID-19, enrolled during active disease. Specimen: peripheral blood. The CDR3 DNA is TGTGCCAGCTCACCTGGGTCAGGGGCCCACGAGCAGTACTTC. Protein product: CASSPGSGAHEQYF.